This entry features one T cell receptor (beta chain) sequence. The sample comes from a study of T cell changes during pregnancy in multiple sclerosis. TCRdb keeps only in-frame clones here, not all; method: immunoSEQ multiplex PCR. The sample records 18,000 or so clones, approximately 90% being singletons. The junction had 2 bases not matched to a gene; V was cut back by 0 bases and J by 4 bases. CDR3 size: 14 residues. Germline V gene lookup returns CDR1 MNHEY and CDR2 SVGAGI. This TCR was recovered from a female donor in good health, enrolled as a control in a pregnancy study. This specimen consisted of CD4+ T cells from peripheral blood mononuclear cells, obtained in the first trimester of pregnancy. The chain joins TRBV6-5 to TRBJ1-1, with TRBD1 matching 7 bases. The DNA for the CDR3 is TGTGCCAGCAGTTACTCGGGACAGCTCACTGAAGCTTTCTTT. Protein product: CASSYSGQLTEAFF.